In its sample, the clone carrying this T cell receptor (beta chain) was seen a few times. Its antigen is as yet unknown. Molecules of cDNA were individually given unique molecular identifiers that were attached to them. TCRdb passed the 5' RACE reads through MiXCR, listing each CDR3 protein once. The repertoire holds tens of thousands of distinct CDR3 sequences, with about 8.2% as singletons. These data belong to a study of early T cells in non-severe SARS-CoV-2 infection. Study as a whole: The input, bulk RNA from unsorted whole blood, was sequenced, and chains were unpaired. Notes on the study in general: Anti-spike CD8 specificities were favored by VDJdb matching, whose results missed private and CD4 specificities.

Germline V gene data show CDR1 as MNHEY and CDR2 as SMNVEV (reference sequence). V shed 5 bases and J 7 bases; nucleotides not matched to a gene: 9. CDR3 length: 14 amino acids. This receptor was taken from an adult who was a healthcare worker with PCR-confirmed SARS-CoV-2 infection or an uninfected control (not recorded which). The V gene is TRBV27, the J gene TRBJ2-5; 8 bases are a match to TRBD1. Sequenced input: whole blood. CDR3 residues: CASSPTGGEGTQYF. Written as DNA, the CDR3 is TGTGCCAGCAGTCCCACAGGGGGAGAGGGGACCCAGTACTTC.